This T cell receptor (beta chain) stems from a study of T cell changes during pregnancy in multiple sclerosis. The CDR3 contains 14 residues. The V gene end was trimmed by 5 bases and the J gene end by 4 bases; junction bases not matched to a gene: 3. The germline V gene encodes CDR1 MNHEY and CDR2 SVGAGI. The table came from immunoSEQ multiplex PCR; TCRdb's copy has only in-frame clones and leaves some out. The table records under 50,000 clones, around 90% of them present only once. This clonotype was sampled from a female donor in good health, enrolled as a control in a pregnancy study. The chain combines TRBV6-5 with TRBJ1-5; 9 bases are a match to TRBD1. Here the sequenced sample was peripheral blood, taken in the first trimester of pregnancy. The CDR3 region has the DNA TGTGCCAGCAGTATTGACAGGGGGAATCAGCCCCAGCATTTT. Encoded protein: CASSIDRGNQPQHF.